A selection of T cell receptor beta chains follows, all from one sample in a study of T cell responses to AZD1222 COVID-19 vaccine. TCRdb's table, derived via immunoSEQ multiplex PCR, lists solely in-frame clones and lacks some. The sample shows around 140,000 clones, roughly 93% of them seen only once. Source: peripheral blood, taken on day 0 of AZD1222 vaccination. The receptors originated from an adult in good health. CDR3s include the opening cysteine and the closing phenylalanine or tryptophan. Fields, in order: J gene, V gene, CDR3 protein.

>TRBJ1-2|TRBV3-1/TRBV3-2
CASSQVGTGYVHGYTF
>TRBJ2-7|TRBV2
CASNWGGRAYEQYF
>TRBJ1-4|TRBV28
CASSLERGRNGKLFF
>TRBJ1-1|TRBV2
CASSRPSNTEAFF
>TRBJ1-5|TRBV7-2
CASSLEGEQPQHF
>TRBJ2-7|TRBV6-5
CASMLHPRGSYEQYF
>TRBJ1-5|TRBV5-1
CASSHDWDQPQHF
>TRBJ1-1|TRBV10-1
CASSGTQGESTEAFF
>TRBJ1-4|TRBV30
CAGVIGEKLFF
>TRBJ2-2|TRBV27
CASSLWSGELFF
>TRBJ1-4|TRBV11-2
CASSLDRVFNEKLFF
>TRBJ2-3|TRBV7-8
CASSLATGLAGLMRDTQYF
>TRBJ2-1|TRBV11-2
CASSLKGSIYNEQFF
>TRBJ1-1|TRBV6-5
CASSYLWGVGAFF
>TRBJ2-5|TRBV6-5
CASAPTGVGRETQYF
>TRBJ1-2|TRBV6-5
CASSYSDRDLYGYTF
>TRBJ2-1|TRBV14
CASSLLAGLVGANEQFF
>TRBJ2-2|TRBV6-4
CASSLDTQNTGELFF
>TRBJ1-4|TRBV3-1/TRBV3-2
CASSLAGQDYEKLFF
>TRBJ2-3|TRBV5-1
CASSLAPTDTQYF
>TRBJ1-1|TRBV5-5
CASSESRRTEAFF
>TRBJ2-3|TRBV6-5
CASAASPGVPDTQYF
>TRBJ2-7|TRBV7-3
CASSASGTSGRRSSYEQYF
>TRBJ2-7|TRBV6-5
CASSRTGGLYEQYF
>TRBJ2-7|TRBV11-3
CASSLGSGFSYEQYF
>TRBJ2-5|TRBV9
CASSVQSSRGETQYF
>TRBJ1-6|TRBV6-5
CASSYLETGDNSPLHF
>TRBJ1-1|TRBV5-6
CASSHRPGQGTAFF
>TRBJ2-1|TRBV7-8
CASSPGQGSEQFF
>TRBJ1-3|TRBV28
CASSFTGGIYF
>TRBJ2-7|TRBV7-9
CASSLPSGRAGAYEQYF
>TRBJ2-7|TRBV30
CAWSQGLAGVYEQYF
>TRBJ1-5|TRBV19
CASKYWEEDQPQHF
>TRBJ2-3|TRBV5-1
CASSLFRGEATDTQYF
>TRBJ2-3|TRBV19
CASRTGGDTDTQYF
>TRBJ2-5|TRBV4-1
CASSLRDRAQETQYF
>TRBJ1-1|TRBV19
CASSIPGRVNTEAFF
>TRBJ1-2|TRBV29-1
CSVGRKDGYTF
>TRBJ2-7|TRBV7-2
CASSPQRTGSEQYF
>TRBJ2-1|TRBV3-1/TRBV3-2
CASSHLGYHNEQFF
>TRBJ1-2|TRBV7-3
CASSPRGDYYGYTF
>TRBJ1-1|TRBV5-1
CASSQEVNTEAFF
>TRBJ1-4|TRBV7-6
CASSPGRGGKLFF
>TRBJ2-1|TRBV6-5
CASSYSWGDNEQFF
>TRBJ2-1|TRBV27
CASSPWTGTYNEQFF
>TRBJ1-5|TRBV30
CAWSLFGDQPQHF
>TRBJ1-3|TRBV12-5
CASGLVNRADTIYF
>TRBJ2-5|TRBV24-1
CATSDGTASVGETQYF
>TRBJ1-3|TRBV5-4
CASSRTGSGNTIYF
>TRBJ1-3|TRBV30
CAWRGSGNTIYF